This TCR beta chain was profiled in a study of OX40 agonist ivuxolimab in advanced cancers. Germline values: CDR1 MNHNS, CDR2 SASEGT. CDR3 length: 14 amino acids. The ends lost 1 base at V and 3 bases at J; junction bases unmatched: 3. Sequenced by immunoSEQ multiplex PCR; TCRdb stores in-frame clones only, minus some. The table has tens of thousands of clones, 70% to 85% seen once. Autoimmune disease history or systemic immunosuppression disqualified patients. The sample in question was CD4+ or CD8+ T cells sorted from blood, obtained in a trial of the OX40 agonist ivuxolimab. The V gene is TRBV6-1, the J gene TRBJ2-7, with 7 bases aligning to TRBD1. This receptor was taken from an adult with an advanced solid tumor such as melanoma, head and neck, liver or kidney cancer. The CDR3 reads CASSEVDRVYEQYF. Here the CDR3 DNA reads TGTGCCAGCAGTGAAGTTGACAGGGTCTACGAGCAGTACTTC.